These 26 T cell receptor beta chains were all obtained from the same sample, sequenced in a study of blood T cell repertoires in COVID-19. Clones were read by immunoSEQ multiplex PCR, and TCRdb kept only the in-frame ones, dropping some. The profile shows roughly 70,000 clones, about 82% of them singletons. The sequenced material came from peripheral blood. Source of these receptors: a woman over 75 with active or convalescent COVID-19.

This chain connects TRBV10-1 to TRBJ1-1, with D possibly TRBD1 on 5 matching bases. The CDR3 is made up of 17 amino acids. Germline CDR1 WNHNN, CDR2 SYGVQD (reference sequence). Between the trimmed V and J ends, which lost 3 bases and 0 bases, there was a span of 17 bases. CDR3 bases: TGCGCCAGCAGTGATAGTTTGACAGAGATAATGAACACTGAAGCTTTCTTT. Translated, it gives CASSDSLTEIMNTEAFF.

This clone was counted only a few times. The rearrangement uses TRBV11-2 and TRBJ2-2, with a tentative D call TRBD1 (6 bases). The CDR3 has 18 amino acids. The V gene lost 2 bases and the J gene lost 6 bases, with 22 bases spanning the gap. Germline V gene lookup returns CDR1 SGHAT and CDR2 FQNNGV. Here the CDR3 DNA reads TGTGCCAGCAGCTTACATCCATCTTGGGCAGGGGCAGCCGGGGAGCTGTTTTTT. Its protein product is CASSLHPSWAGAAGELFF.

V gene TRBV28 combines with J gene TRBJ2-2; D remains ambiguous. Germline V CDR1 and CDR2: MDHEN, SYDVKM. Trimming took off 2 bases at V and 6 bases at J, with 16 bases between the two ends. The CDR3 sequence is 16 residues long. The CDR3 DNA follows: TGTGCCAGCAGTTTACCCCCACCAAATCGGGCCGGGGAGCTGTTTTTT. The encoded protein is CASSLPPPNRAGELFF.

V gene TRBV20-1 combines with J gene TRBJ1-5; weak D call: TRBD1 (6 bases). V lost 3 bases, J lost 3 bases, and 12 bases lay in between. Germline V lookup: CDR1 DFQATT, CDR2 SNEGSKA (reference sequence). The CDR3 is 14 amino acids. The DNA for the CDR3 is TGCAGTGCTAGTATAACAGGGCCCAATCAGCCCCAGCATTTT. This codes for CSASITGPNQPQHF.

The J gene is TRBJ2-7, the V gene TRBV7-8; 8 bases are a match to TRBD2. CDR1 SGHVS and CDR2 FQNEAQ come from the germline V gene. This CDR3 is built from 14 residues. V was pared by 5 bases and J by 5 bases, with 8 bases of the junction left unmatched. The CDR3 coding sequence is TGTGCCAGCAGCACCGGACTAGCTGTCAACGAGCAGTACTTC. As protein: CASSTGLAVNEQYF.

The rearrangement uses TRBV9 and TRBJ2-3; the D is unclear. V lost 4 bases to trimming and J lost 4 bases, with 10 bases between them. CDR3 length: 13 amino acids. Germline V lookup: CDR1 SGDLS, CDR2 YYNGEE. The CDR3 coding sequence is TGTGCCAGCAGCCTCCAGGTGCCAGATACGCAGTATTTT. It specifies CASSLQVPDTQYF.

The rearrangement links TRBV19 to TRBJ1-5; 7 nucleotides line up with TRBD1. Per germline, CDR1 LNHDA and CDR2 SQIVND (reference sequence). The CDR3 spans 16 residues. The junction had 11 bases not matched to a gene; V was cut back by 7 bases and J by 2 bases. CDR3 region: CASTTTGASGNQPQHF. CDR3 DNA: TGTGCCAGTACCACAACAGGGGCCTCGGGCAATCAGCCCCAGCATTTT. Using reference TRBV19 and TRBJ1-5 for the parts outside the CDR3, the full variable domain is DGGITQSPKYLFRKEGQNVTLSCEQNLNHDAMYWYRQDPGQGLRLIYYSQIVNDFQKGDIAEGYSVSREKKESFPLTVTSAQKNPTAFYLCASTTTGASGNQPQHFGDGTRLSIL.

This chain uses TRBV19 with TRBJ1-5; TRBD1 matches 8 bases. The CDR3 length is 16 residues. CDR1 LNHDA and CDR2 SQIVND come from the germline V gene (reference sequence). Losses at the gene ends were 2 bases for V and 5 bases for J; bases not matched to a gene: 8. CDR3 sequence (DNA): TGTGCCAGTAGTATACGGGCAGGGGGCGTTGATCAGCCCCAGCATTTT. Protein: CASSIRAGGVDQPQHF.

The chain combines TRBV6-4 with TRBJ2-7; TRBD2 matches at 10 bases. Germline loops: CDR1 MRHNA, CDR2 SNTAGT. Losses at the gene ends were 10 bases for V and 3 bases for J; bases not matched to a gene: 12. The CDR3 is 15 amino acids. The CDR3 coding sequence is TGTGCCAACTTAGGGGTTAGCGGGAGGTACTACGAGCAGTACTTC. This sequence encodes CANLGVSGRYYEQYF.

The count of this clone is one. In nucleotides, the CDR3 is TGTGCCACCAGAGATTGGGGGGGCTCGGTAGAGACCCAGTACTTC. It codes for CATRDWGGSVETQYF. The chain employs TRBV19 and TRBJ2-5; the D gene is possibly TRBD2 (7 bases). Trimming removed 10 bases from V and 4 bases from J, with 22 bases in between. Germline V gene lookup returns CDR1 LNHDA and CDR2 SQIVND (reference sequence). CDR3 length equals 15 residues.

The chain employs TRBV28 and TRBJ1-4; 9 bases are a match to TRBD1. CDR3 length equals 15 residues. J gave up 6 bases and V 2 bases, and 4 bases lay outside the gene matches. Germline values: CDR1 MDHEN, CDR2 SYDVKM. CDR3 sequence reads: CASSLARTGDEKLFF. In DNA, the CDR3 is TGTGCCAGCAGTTTAGCTCGGACAGGGGATGAAAAACTGTTTTTT.

This clone was seen only a few times. This rearrangement joins TRBV5-1 to TRBJ2-5; D possibly corresponds to TRBD2 (6 bases). Germline values: CDR1 SGHRS, CDR2 YFSETQ. This CDR3 region has 16 residues. The V and J ends lost 0 bases and 3 bases respectively, with 15 bases between them. CDR3 nucleotides: TGCGCCAGCAGCTTGGGAGGAGCCGGGGGAAAAGAGACCCAGTACTTC. Amino acids: CASSLGGAGGKETQYF.

The chain has TRBV7-9 and TRBJ2-1; 16 nucleotides agree with TRBD2. Unmatched junction bases numbered 14, after V lost 3 bases and J lost 9 bases. The V gene's germline CDR1 is SEHNR and CDR2 FQNEAQ (reference sequence). The CDR3 length is 19 residues. Here the CDR3 DNA reads TGTGCCAGCAGCTTTGGTGGGACTAGCGGGAGGGCCGTAGTAAGTGAGCAGTTCTTC. Its translation: CASSFGGTSGRAVVSEQFF.

This clone was recorded only once. This rearrangement joins TRBV7-6 to TRBJ2-5, with 9 bases identical to TRBD1. The CDR3 spans 15 residues. CDR1 is SGHVS, CDR2 FNYEAQ, per germline. V dropped 3 bases and J dropped 8; count of bases not matched to a gene: 10. The CDR3 is CASSLTGTGFTTQYF. CDR3 sequence (DNA): TGTGCCAGCAGCTTGACCGGGACAGGGTTTACTACCCAGTACTTC.

The CDR3 DNA sequence: TGTGCCAGCAGCTTATGGACAGGGACCAATCAGCCCCAGCATTTT. It encodes CASSLWTGTNQPQHF. The gene calls are TRBV5-6 and TRBJ1-5; TRBD1 aligns across 8 bases. Unmatched junction bases numbered 4, after V lost 2 bases and J lost 3 bases. This CDR3 is 15 amino acids long. CDR1 is SGHDT and CDR2 is YYEEEE in the germline V gene.

This rearrangement joins TRBV23-1 to TRBJ2-3; 8 nucleotides match TRBD2. TRBV23-1 is noted as an ORF with a role that remains uncertain. Unmatched junction bases numbered 9, after V lost 2 bases and J lost 8 bases. This CDR3 has 15 amino acids. The CDR3: CASSQTGGGNGTQYF. For the CDR3, the DNA is TGCGCCAGCAGTCAAACCGGGGGGGGGAATGGTACGCAGTATTTT.

The J gene is TRBJ1-6, the V gene TRBV18; maybe TRBD1 (6 bases). In germline, CDR1 is KGHSH, CDR2 LQKENI. The CDR3 length is 15 residues. V dropped 4 bases and J dropped 5 bases, with 12 bases sitting between them. CDR3 coding DNA: TGTGCCAGCTCACTCGGACAGAGGAATAATTCACCCCTCCACTTT. This encodes CASSLGQRNNSPLHF.

V gene TRBV4-1 combines with J gene TRBJ2-2; tentative D call: TRBD1 (5 bases). V was shortened by 2 bases and J by 3 bases, with 10 bases between the two germline ends. Germline values: CDR1 MGHRA, CDR2 YSYEKL. CDR3 length equals 15 residues. The CDR3 region is CASSQITGYTGELFF. The CDR3 nucleotides are TGCGCCAGCAGCCAAATTACAGGCTACACCGGGGAGCTGTTTTTT.

The chain joins TRBV5-6 to TRBJ2-1; maybe TRBD1 (5 bases). Germline V CDR1 and CDR2: SGHDT, YYEEEE. The CDR3 consists of 15 residues. V was pared by 5 bases and J by 7 bases, with 19 bases between. CDR3 protein: CASSTFLGRGNEQFF. The CDR3 nucleotides are TGTGCCAGCAGTACTTTCTTGGGGCGTGGAAATGAGCAGTTCTTC.

The chain couples TRBV19 to TRBJ1-6; no definite D call. V dropped 7 bases and J dropped 7 bases, with 11 bases sitting between them. CDR1 LNHDA and CDR2 SQIVND come from the germline V gene (reference sequence). This CDR3 spans 13 amino acids. In DNA form, the CDR3 reads TGTGCCAGTAAGTTAAGGAGCAATTCACCCCTCCACTTT. Residues: CASKLRSNSPLHF.

The genes are TRBV7-2 and TRBJ2-7; 8 positions agree with TRBD1. Germline CDR1 is SGHTA and CDR2 is FQGNSA. The ends lost 1 base at V and 5 bases at J; junction bases unmatched: 4. There are 14 residues in the CDR3. CDR3 sequence (DNA): TGTGCCAGCAGCTTAGGGGACAGGAGCCACGAGCAGTACTTC. Encoded protein: CASSLGDRSHEQYF.

J is TRBJ1-5 and V is TRBV28, with TRBD1 matching over 7 bases. This CDR3 has 16 amino acids. The junction had 8 bases not matched to a gene; V was cut back by 4 bases and J by 2 bases. Germline loops: CDR1 MDHEN, CDR2 SYDVKM. The CDR3 sequence: CASSSGQAGGNQPQHF. As DNA, the CDR3 is TGTGCCAGCAGTTCAGGACAGGCCGGTGGCAATCAGCCCCAGCATTTT. The whole variable domain, remainder taken from reference TRBV28 and TRBJ1-5, is DVKVTQSSRYLVKRTGEKVFLECVQDMDHENMFWYRQDPGLGLRLIYFSYDVKMKEKGDIPEGYSVSREKKERFSLILESASTNQTSMYLCASSSGQAGGNQPQHFGDGTRLSIL.

With regard to this clone: Different DNA sequences within this sample yield the same CDR3. The chain joins TRBV18 to TRBJ2-2, with 9 nucleotides matching TRBD2. The CDR3 covers 17 residues. After removal of 3 bases from V and 3 bases from J, the junction contained 8 bases not matched to a gene. Germline loops: CDR1 KGHSH, CDR2 LQKENI. CDR3 DNA sequence: TGTGCCAGCTCACCTTTGGCGGGAGGGCCGTACACCGGGGAGCTGTTTTTT. It translates to CASSPLAGGPYTGELFF.

The chain combines TRBV28 with TRBJ1-1; D might be TRBD1 (6 bases). V shed 2 bases and J shed 5 bases, with 12 bases lying between them. Germline V CDR1 and CDR2: MDHEN, SYDVKM. The CDR3 runs 14 residues. The DNA of the CDR3 is TGTGCCAGCAGTTTAACACCAGGGGAGACTGAAGCTTTCTTT. Its protein is CASSLTPGETEAFF. The entire variable domain, with the rest obtained from reference TRBV28 and TRBJ1-1, is as follows: DVKVTQSSRYLVKRTGEKVFLECVQDMDHENMFWYRQDPGLGLRLIYFSYDVKMKEKGDIPEGYSVSREKKERFSLILESASTNQTSMYLCASSLTPGETEAFFGQGTRLTVV.

V gene TRBV30 combines with J gene TRBJ1-6; D perhaps matches TRBD1 (6 bases). The V gene's germline CDR1 is GTSNPN and CDR2 SVGIG (reference sequence). The CDR3 runs to 15 residues. V shed 5 bases and J shed 5 bases, with 16 bases lying between them. CDR3 amino acids: CAWGTLDSDNSPLHF. Written as DNA, the CDR3 is TGTGCCTGGGGTACGTTGGACAGCGATAATTCACCCCTCCACTTT.

This sequence joins TRBV4-2 and TRBJ2-7, with D possibly TRBD1 on 6 matching bases. This CDR3 has 15 residues. The germline V gene encodes CDR1 LGHNA and CDR2 YNFKEQ. Trimming pared 0 bases from V and 2 bases from J, leaving 11 bases between. This CDR3 reads CASSQDLGQPYEQYF. CDR3 nucleotides: TGTGCCAGCAGCCAAGATCTCGGACAGCCCTACGAGCAGTACTTC.